The entry below gives a single T cell receptor beta chain sequence along with its context. TCRdb's copy holds only in-frame clones and misses some; the assay was immunoSEQ multiplex PCR. The repertoire has 150,000 or so clones, 88% of them found once; the top ten carry over 4%. This record belongs to a study of control samples from healthy donors and cancer patients. Trimming left V 0 bases short and J 6 bases short, with 15 bases between. This CDR3 has 16 residues. The V gene's germline CDR1 is SGHRS and CDR2 YFSETQ. The sample consisted of blood. The V and J genes are TRBV5-1 and TRBJ2-2; D remains unclear. The receptor was derived from a woman under 40 in good health. CDR3 coding DNA: TGCGCCAGCAGCTTGGAGGGCCCCGAAGGCGCCGGGGAGCTGTTTTTT. As protein: CASSLEGPEGAGELFF. The full variable domain, rest sourced from reference TRBV5-1 and TRBJ2-2, is KAGVTQTPRYLIKTRGQQVTLSCSPISGHRSVSWYQQTPGQGLQFLFEYFSETQRNKGNFPGRFSGRQFSNSRSEMNVSTLELGDSALYLCASSLEGPEGAGELFFGEGSRLTVL.